These 27 T cell receptor beta chains share one sample of origin, sequenced in a study of neurological immune-mediated disorders. Via MiXCR, TCRdb re-called the 5' RACE reads, giving one row per CDR3 protein. The data hold approximately 100,000 distinct CDR3 sequences, with 11% observed a single time. Time point reported: longitudinal time-point 3. Sequencing used PBMCs. All receptors come from a female donor with HTLV-1-associated myelopathy (HAM/TSP).

This clonotype was detected many times. The CDR3 sequence is CASSNKTGQANNEQFF. DNA for the CDR3: TGCGCCAGCAGCAACAAGACAGGGCAGGCTAACAATGAGCAGTTCTTC. This sequence joins TRBV5-1 and TRBJ2-1, with TRBD1 matching over 7 bases. Germline V gene sequence: CDR1 SGHRS, CDR2 YFSETQ. This CDR3 has 16 amino acids. V lost 4 bases and J lost 5; bases outside the gene matches: 12.

This clonotype was seen ten or more times. The genes are TRBV5-1 and TRBJ2-7; TRBD1 matches 8 bases. The ends lost 4 bases at V and 1 base at J; junction bases unmatched: 10. CDR3 length: 16 amino acids. Germline CDR1 SGHRS, CDR2 YFSETQ. The CDR3 coding sequence is TGCGCCAGCAGCCCACGTCGGGGGACAGGATCCTACGAGCAGTACTTC. Translating gives CASSPRRGTGSYEQYF.

The table lists this clonotype with many counts. The rearrangement uses TRBV29-1 and TRBJ2-3; D is unresolved. The CDR3 consists of 13 residues. V lost 7 bases and J lost 3, with 14 bases in between. Looked up from germline, CDR1 is SQVTM and CDR2 is ANQGSEA. The CDR3 DNA reads as TGCAGCGAAGGGTCCGGGCCAACAGATACGCAGTATTTT. It codes for CSEGSGPTDTQYF.

This clonotype was found many times. The CDR3 is CASSTMDRAEGEQFF. The CDR3 DNA is TGTGCCAGCAGCACTATGGACAGGGCGGAGGGGGAGCAGTTCTTC. The chain carries TRBV9 and TRBJ2-1; 8 positions match TRBD1. CDR1 and CDR2 (germline): SGDLS, YYNGEE. This CDR3 contains 15 residues. V shed 4 bases, J shed 10 bases, and the junction held 13 bases outside the gene matches.

This clonotype was observed many times. Sequence at one end of the junction differs from germline and may be a read error. The chain combines TRBV7-2 with TRBJ2-7, with TRBD2 as a possible D gene (6 bases). Germline loops: CDR1 SGHTA, CDR2 FQGNSA. The CDR3 runs to 13 residues. Here the CDR3 reads CASRGTSTYAQYF. The CDR3, as DNA: TGTGCCAGCCGTGGGACTTCCACCTACGCGCAGTACTTC.

The table lists this clonotype with many counts. The V call is TRBV6-6, the J call TRBJ2-6; 8 bases align to TRBD1. This CDR3 region has 17 residues. The ends lost 3 bases at V and 0 bases at J; junction bases unmatched: 4. Germline V gene data show CDR1 as MNHNY and CDR2 as SVGAGI (reference sequence). The CDR3 here is CASSYRTGISGANVLTF. CDR3 nucleotide sequence: TGTGCCAGCAGTTATAGGACAGGGATCTCTGGGGCCAACGTCCTGACTTTC.

Ten or more counts support this clonotype. The chain is built from TRBV7-9 and TRBJ1-3; TRBD1 is a possible D gene (5 bases). This CDR3 comprises 15 residues. V was shortened by 5 bases and J by 5 bases, with 16 bases between the two germline ends. Germline V lookup: CDR1 SEHNR, CDR2 FQNEAQ (reference sequence). CDR3 residues: CASSPGVFKRNTIYF. CDR3 DNA sequence: TGTGCCAGCAGCCCGGGGGTTTTTAAGAGAAACACCATATATTTT. The complete variable domain, with remaining parts taken from reference TRBV7-9 and TRBJ1-3, reads DTGVSQNPRHKITKRGQNVTFRCDPISEHNRLYWYRQTLGQGPEFLTYFQNEAQLEKSRLLSDRFSAERPKGSFSTLEIQRTEQGDSAMYLCASSPGVFKRNTIYFGEGSWLTVV.

This clonotype was observed a few times. V and J are TRBV20-1 and TRBJ2-7, with TRBD2 identical over 9 bases. Germline assignment: CDR1 DFQATT and CDR2 SNEGSKA (reference sequence). The CDR3 runs to 18 residues. The V segment lost 3 bases and the J segment 0 bases; nucleotides outside the gene matches: 15. CDR3 sequence (DNA): TGCAGTGCTAGGCTAGTCGGTAGCGGGGGAGCTTTCTCCTACGAGCAGTACTTC. It translates to CSARLVGSGGAFSYEQYF.

This clonotype was picked up a small number of times. The CDR3: CASSSWQGVDEQYF. In DNA, the CDR3 is TGTGCCAGCAGTAGTTGGCAGGGAGTCGACGAGCAGTACTTC. The chain recombines TRBV6-1 with TRBJ2-7; D is perhaps TRBD1 or TRBD2 (5 bases each). The length of the CDR3 is 14 residues. Trimming removed 5 bases at V and 5 bases at J, with 16 bases between. CDR1 and CDR2 (germline): MNHNS, SASEGT.

Ten or more counts support this clonotype. This chain links TRBV5-1 with TRBJ2-5; unclear D gene. Between the trimmed V and J ends, which lost 0 bases and 1 base, there was a span of 16 bases. There are 17 residues in the CDR3. Germline V CDR1 and CDR2: SGHRS, YFSETQ. CDR3 coding DNA: TGCGCCAGCAGCTTGGAACGTCTTGTCAGATTCCAAGAGACCCAGTACTTC. Encoded protein: CASSLERLVRFQETQYF. The full variable domain, rest sourced from reference TRBV5-1 and TRBJ2-5, is KAGVTQTPRYLIKTRGQQVTLSCSPISGHRSVSWYQQTPGQGLQFLFEYFSETQRNKGNFPGRFSGRQFSNSRSEMNVSTLELGDSALYLCASSLERLVRFQETQYFGPGTRLLVL.

This clonotype was counted ten times or more. The chain recombines TRBV7-2 with TRBJ2-5; 11 nucleotides align to TRBD2. Per the germline V gene, CDR1 is SGHTA and CDR2 is FQGNSA. The CDR3 loop spans 14 amino acids. Unmatched junction bases numbered 3, after V lost 3 bases and J lost 6 bases. The chain's CDR3 is CASSFGTSGQTQYF. DNA for the CDR3: TGTGCCAGCAGCTTCGGGACTAGCGGTCAGACCCAGTACTTC.

The table lists this clonotype with many counts. The rearrangement links TRBV5-6 to TRBJ2-7; D ambiguous. In germline, CDR1 is SGHDT, CDR2 YYEEEE. The V and J ends lost 3 bases and 0 bases respectively, with 10 bases between them. The CDR3 spans 14 residues. CDR3 region: CASSSWAFSYEQYF. CDR3 in DNA: TGTGCCAGCAGCTCTTGGGCGTTCTCCTACGAGCAGTACTTC. Together with reference TRBV5-6 and TRBJ2-7, the CDR3 gives the full variable domain: DAGVTQSPTHLIKTRGQQVTLRCSPKSGHDTVSWYQQALGQGPQFIFQYYEEEERQRGNFPDRFSGHQFPNYSSELNVNALLLGDSALYLCASSSWAFSYEQYFGPGTRLTVT.

This clonotype was observed a few times. The V and J genes are TRBV7-3 and TRBJ2-7, with 10 bases fitting TRBD1. With V trimmed by 0 bases and J by 6 bases, 5 bases remained unmatched. The CDR3 has 15 amino acids. Per the germline V gene, CDR1 is SGHTA and CDR2 is FQGTGA. The CDR3 spells CASSLTTGTGAEQYF. The CDR3 nucleotides read TGTGCCAGCAGCTTAACTACCGGGACAGGGGCCGAGCAGTACTTC.

This clonotype appeared many times. J is TRBJ2-1 and V is TRBV12-3 or TRBV12-4; 10 bases map to TRBD1. There are 17 residues in the CDR3. Trimming at V came to 5 bases and at J to 1 base, leaving 8 bases not matched to a gene. CDR3 amino acids: CASSGTDRGWSYNEQFF. The CDR3 region has the DNA TGTGCCAGCAGTGGGACGGACAGGGGGTGGTCCTACAATGAGCAGTTCTTC.

This clonotype was seen repeatedly, ten times or more. The chain uses TRBV20-1 and TRBJ2-7, with 8 positions matching TRBD2. Germline lookup yields CDR1 DFQATT and CDR2 SNEGSKA (reference sequence). J was trimmed by 2 bases and V by 5 bases; bases with no gene match: 8. The CDR3 length is 14 residues. Written as DNA, the CDR3 is TGCAGTGCTCATAAGCGGGGGAGGCCCTACGAGCAGTACTTC. This translates into CSAHKRGRPYEQYF.

This clonotype was seen only a few times. V gene TRBV6-6 combines with J gene TRBJ1-1, with a weak D call TRBD1 (6 bases). The germline CDR1 and CDR2 sequences are MNHNY and SVGAGI (reference sequence). The CDR3 consists of 12 residues. V was pared by 1 base and J by 7 bases, with 7 bases between. The CDR3 DNA reads as TGTGCCAGCAGTTACTTGGACAGTGAAGCTTTCTTT. Its translation: CASSYLDSEAFF.

This clonotype was seen ten or more times. The CDR3 region has the DNA TGTGCCAGCAGCGTAGGGGGGCGCTACGAGCAGTACTTC. This encodes CASSVGGRYEQYF. The chain combines TRBV9 with TRBJ2-7, with TRBD1 as a possible D gene (6 bases). V was pared by 0 bases and J by 3 bases, with 7 bases between. CDR1 and CDR2 (germline): SGDLS, YYNGEE. The CDR3 has 13 residues.

Many counts were recorded for this clonotype. The chain joins TRBV5-1 to TRBJ2-2; 9 positions match TRBD1. The V gene's germline CDR1 is SGHRS and CDR2 YFSETQ. J gave up 0 bases and V 2 bases, and 2 bases lay outside the gene matches. The CDR3 covers 16 residues. CDR3 sequence (DNA): TGCGCCAGCAGCTTACAGGGGGCTGCGAACACCGGGGAGCTGTTTTTT. It encodes CASSLQGAANTGELFF. Looking up the rest from reference TRBV5-1 and TRBJ2-2 gives the full variable domain: KAGVTQTPRYLIKTRGQQVTLSCSPISGHRSVSWYQQTPGQGLQFLFEYFSETQRNKGNFPGRFSGRQFSNSRSEMNVSTLELGDSALYLCASSLQGAANTGELFFGEGSRLTVL.

The rearrangement uses TRBV5-1 and TRBJ2-2, with D possibly being TRBD1 (5 bases). The CDR3 is 15 amino acids. Germline V gives CDR1 SGHRS, CDR2 YFSETQ. V gave up 3 bases and J gave up 8 bases, with 17 bases separating them. The CDR3 loop is CASSSHGAGQGELFF. CDR3 sequence (DNA): TGCGCCAGCAGCTCCCATGGGGCAGGGCAAGGGGAGCTGTTTTTT.

In its sample, this clonotype was seen many times. The chain couples TRBV20-1 to TRBJ2-7; a weak D match, TRBD2 (6 bases). Germline V lookup: CDR1 DFQATT, CDR2 SNEGSKA (reference sequence). V was shortened by 0 bases and J by 0 bases, with 21 bases between the two germline ends. This CDR3 spans 18 amino acids. CDR3 nucleotide sequence: TGCAGTGCTAGAGATTGGTTGCAGGGAGGTCGGTTCTCCTACGAGCAGTACTTC. Translated: CSARDWLQGGRFSYEQYF.

This clonotype has a count of ten or more. The chain links TRBV4-1 to TRBJ1-6; the D is unclear. The germline V gene encodes CDR1 MGHRA and CDR2 YSYEKL. Trimming removed 5 bases from V and 7 bases from J, with 15 bases in between. This CDR3 comprises 15 residues. The chain's CDR3 is CASSENRLTNSPLHF. The CDR3 DNA reads TGCGCCAGCAGCGAAAACCGCCTTACAAATTCACCCCTCCACTTT.

In its sample, this clonotype was seen many times. The chain has TRBV5-6 and TRBJ2-6; D is undetermined. The V gene lost 1 base and the J gene lost 1 base, with 9 bases spanning the gap. The CDR3 has 16 amino acids. Germline V gene data show CDR1 as SGHDT and CDR2 as YYEEEE. CDR3 nucleotide sequence: TGTGCCAGCAGCTTGCCCTTGACTTCTGGGGCCAACGTCCTGACTTTC. This encodes CASSLPLTSGANVLTF.

This clonotype was detected many times. This chain joins TRBV5-1 and TRBJ1-1, with D maybe TRBD1 (5 bases). CDR1 and CDR2 (germline): SGHRS, YFSETQ. V lost 5 bases and J lost 7, with 21 bases in between. This CDR3 has 15 amino acids. The CDR3 coding sequence is TGCGCCAGCAGACTCAACAGGCAGAACCTTGGTGAAGCTTTCTTT. It translates to CASRLNRQNLGEAFF.

In its sample, this clonotype was seen many times. The CDR3 is CASSLEAQETQYF. The CDR3 region has the DNA TGTGCCAGCAGCTTAGAGGCCCAAGAGACCCAGTACTTC. The genes are TRBV7-2 and TRBJ2-5; D not resolved. The CDR3 sequence is 13 residues long. Germline V lookup: CDR1 SGHTA, CDR2 FQGNSA. Trimming left V 1 base short and J 1 base short, with 4 bases between.

This clonotype occurred many times. This CDR3 reads CASSQVRGGKTGELFF. The DNA of the CDR3 is TGCGCCAGCAGCCAAGTTAGGGGGGGGAAAACCGGGGAGCTGTTTTTT. The rearrangement joins TRBV4-1 to TRBJ2-2; TRBD2 might be the D (7 bases). Germline CDR1 and CDR2: MGHRA and YSYEKL. This CDR3 comprises 16 residues. With 1 base removed from V and 5 bases from J, the gap between germline ends came to 14 bases.

This clonotype was picked up a small number of times. This may come from a read error, since a much larger clone is one base off. This chain joins TRBV6-6 and TRBJ2-3; possibly TRBD1 or TRBD2 for D (5 bases each). Trimming stripped 8 bases from V and 4 bases from J, with 13 bases between. The CDR3 contains 13 residues. The germline gives CDR1 MNHNY, CDR2 SVGAGI (reference sequence). CDR3 sequence (DNA): TGTGCCAGCCGGGGCTCCGCCGCAGATACGCAGTATTTT. The encoded protein is CASRGSAADTQYF.

The table lists this clonotype with many counts. The chain links TRBV20-1 to TRBJ2-7; D might be TRBD2 (6 bases). The germline V gene has CDR1 DFQATT and CDR2 SNEGSKA (reference sequence). This CDR3 is 15 amino acids long. V was shortened by 0 bases and J by 3 bases, with 15 bases between the two germline ends. The CDR3 here is CSARDRISGHYEQYF. The DNA for the CDR3 is TGCAGTGCTAGAGATCGGATTAGCGGACACTACGAGCAGTACTTC.